Reported below is one TCR beta chain. This entry belongs to a study of CDR3 diversity in severe acne. CDR1 SGHRS and CDR2 YFSETQ come from the germline V gene. The J segment lost 3 bases and the V segment lost 7 bases, leaving 5 bases of the junction unmatched. The CDR3 runs 13 residues. TCRdb passed the PCR reads through MiXCR, listing each CDR3 protein once. The sample lists approximately 80,000 distinct CDR3 sequences, under 65% occurring once. The chain couples TRBV5-1 to TRBJ2-3, with TRBD2 matching over 7 bases. Material for sequencing was blood. This clonotype was sampled from a male donor in good health, without acne. CDR3 sequence reads: CASGEAGTDTQYF. CDR3 nucleotide sequence: TGCGCCAGCGGGGAAGCGGGAACAGATACGCAGTATTTT.